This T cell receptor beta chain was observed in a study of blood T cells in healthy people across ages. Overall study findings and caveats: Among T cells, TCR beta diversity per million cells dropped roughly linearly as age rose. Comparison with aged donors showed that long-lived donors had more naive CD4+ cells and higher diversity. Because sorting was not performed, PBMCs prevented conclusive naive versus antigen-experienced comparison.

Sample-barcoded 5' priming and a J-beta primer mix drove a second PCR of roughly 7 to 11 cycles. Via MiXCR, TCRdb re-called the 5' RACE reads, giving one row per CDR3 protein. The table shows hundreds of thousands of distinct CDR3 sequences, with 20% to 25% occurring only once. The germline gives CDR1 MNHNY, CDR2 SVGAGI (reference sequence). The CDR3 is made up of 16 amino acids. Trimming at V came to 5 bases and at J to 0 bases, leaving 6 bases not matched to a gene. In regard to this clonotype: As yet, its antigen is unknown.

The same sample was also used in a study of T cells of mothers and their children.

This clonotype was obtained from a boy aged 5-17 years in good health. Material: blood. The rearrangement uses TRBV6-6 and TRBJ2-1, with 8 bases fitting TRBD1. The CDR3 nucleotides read TGTGCCAGCAGTCAGGGGGCGAGAAGCTCCTACAATGAGCAGTTCTTC. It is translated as CASSQGARSSYNEQFF.